Listed below are T cell receptor beta chains from one sample, sequenced in a study of OX40 agonist ivuxolimab in advanced cancers. Sequencing used immunoSEQ multiplex PCR; TCRdb keeps in-frame clones, though not all of them. This table holds about 80,000 clones, 90% to 95% found once. The specimen was CD4+ or CD8+ T cells sorted from blood, collected in a trial of the OX40 agonist ivuxolimab. Receptors were obtained from an adult with an advanced solid tumor such as melanoma, head and neck, liver or kidney cancer. Both conserved end residues are part of each CDR3. Each record gives: V gene, clone size, J gene, D gene, CDR3 protein, CDR3 DNA. The D gene is left open where the match is weak. Part of the rows lack a size; the others show once, few, many or a class for expanded clones.

v_call: TRBV5-4
clone_size: -
j_call: TRBJ2-2
d_call: TRBD2
cdr3_aa: CASSLPGGALNTGELFF
cdr3_nt: TGTGCCAGCAGCTTGCCCGGGGGGGCCTTGAACACCGGGGAGCTGTTTTTT

v_call: TRBV10-3
clone_size: -
j_call: TRBJ2-3
d_call: TRBD1
cdr3_aa: CAIMDRDSTDTQYF
cdr3_nt: TGTGCCATTATGGACAGGGATAGCACAGATACGCAGTATTTT

v_call: TRBV5-1
clone_size: -
j_call: TRBJ1-1
d_call: TRBD1
cdr3_aa: CASSSDRGNTEAFF
cdr3_nt: TGCGCCAGCAGCAGTGACAGGGGAAACACTGAAGCTTTCTTT

v_call: TRBV28
clone_size: -
j_call: TRBJ2-2
d_call: TRBD1
cdr3_aa: CASRTGAANTGELFF
cdr3_nt: TGTGCCAGCAGGACAGGGGCCGCGAACACCGGGGAGCTGTTTTTT

v_call: TRBV10-3
clone_size: -
j_call: TRBJ2-7
d_call: -
cdr3_aa: CAITEGGSYEQYF
cdr3_nt: TGTGCCATCACCGAGGGGGGGTCCTACGAGCAGTACTTC

v_call: TRBV6-5
clone_size: once
j_call: TRBJ2-1
d_call: TRBD1
cdr3_aa: CASSFYGTAYNEQFF
cdr3_nt: TGTGCCAGCAGTTTCTACGGGACAGCCTACAATGAGCAGTTCTTC

v_call: TRBV28
clone_size: -
j_call: TRBJ1-1
d_call: -
cdr3_aa: CASSSVGNTEAFF
cdr3_nt: TGTGCCAGCAGTTCCGTTGGGAACACTGAAGCTTTCTTT

v_call: TRBV11-3
clone_size: once
j_call: TRBJ2-5
d_call: TRBD1
cdr3_aa: CASSYAGTGQETQYF
cdr3_nt: TGTGCCAGCAGCTACGCCGGGACAGGCCAAGAGACCCAGTACTTC

v_call: TRBV5-1
clone_size: -
j_call: TRBJ1-1
d_call: -
cdr3_aa: CASSLAWGNPEAFF
cdr3_nt: TGCGCCAGCAGCTTGGCCTGGGGGAACCCTGAAGCTTTCTTT

v_call: TRBV28
clone_size: -
j_call: TRBJ2-6
d_call: -
cdr3_aa: CASRTAGVSSGANVLTF
cdr3_nt: TGTGCCAGCAGAACCGCAGGGGTCAGCTCTGGGGCCAACGTCCTGACTTTC

v_call: TRBV10-3
clone_size: -
j_call: TRBJ2-5
d_call: TRBD2
cdr3_aa: CAISVVAGTTETQYF
cdr3_nt: TGTGCCATCAGTGTAGTAGCGGGAACGACAGAGACCCAGTACTTC

v_call: TRBV7-2
clone_size: -
j_call: TRBJ2-1
d_call: TRBD2
cdr3_aa: CASSFTTAGGEQFF
cdr3_nt: TGTGCCAGCAGCTTTACTACGGCGGGAGGTGAGCAGTTCTTC

v_call: TRBV18
clone_size: -
j_call: TRBJ1-2
d_call: -
cdr3_aa: CASSPSTGPGYTF
cdr3_nt: TGTGCCAGCTCACCATCGACAGGTCCTGGCTACACCTTC

v_call: TRBV28
clone_size: -
j_call: TRBJ2-7
d_call: -
cdr3_aa: CASSLGVGPGAWQYF
cdr3_nt: TGTGCCAGCAGCCTGGGCGTGGGGCCCGGGGCTTGGCAGTACTTC

v_call: TRBV6-1
clone_size: -
j_call: TRBJ1-2
d_call: -
cdr3_aa: CASSWTDYGYTF
cdr3_nt: TGTGCCAGCAGTTGGACAGACTATGGCTACACCTTC

v_call: TRBV29-1
clone_size: once
j_call: TRBJ2-3
d_call: -
cdr3_aa: CSVDKELDSTDTQYF
cdr3_nt: TGCAGCGTTGATAAGGAGTTGGATAGCACAGATACGCAGTATTTT

v_call: TRBV18
clone_size: -
j_call: TRBJ1-6
d_call: TRBD1
cdr3_aa: CASSPNRGEPLHF
cdr3_nt: TGTGCCAGCTCACCCAACAGGGGAGAGCCCCTCCACTTT

v_call: TRBV6-6
clone_size: -
j_call: TRBJ1-5
d_call: -
cdr3_aa: CASSYMGGQPQHF
cdr3_nt: TGTGCCAGCAGTTACATGGGGGGTCAGCCCCAGCATTTT

v_call: TRBV9
clone_size: -
j_call: TRBJ2-1
d_call: TRBD1
cdr3_aa: CASSPPAGRGHLNEQFF
cdr3_nt: TGTGCCAGCAGCCCCCCCGCTGGCAGGGGGCATTTGAATGAGCAGTTCTTC

v_call: TRBV6-4
clone_size: -
j_call: TRBJ2-3
d_call: TRBD2
cdr3_aa: CASSESSGYTDTQYF
cdr3_nt: TGTGCCAGCAGTGAGTCTAGCGGGTACACAGATACGCAGTATTTT

v_call: TRBV5-1
clone_size: few
j_call: TRBJ2-1
d_call: -
cdr3_aa: CASSLAGRGYNEQFF
cdr3_nt: TGCGCCAGCAGCTTGGCCGGTCGAGGGTACAATGAGCAGTTCTTC

v_call: TRBV19
clone_size: -
j_call: TRBJ2-7
d_call: -
cdr3_aa: CASSSTWGRNYEQYF
cdr3_nt: TGTGCCAGTAGTAGTACTTGGGGACGGAACTACGAGCAGTACTTC

v_call: TRBV7-9
clone_size: once
j_call: TRBJ2-7
d_call: -
cdr3_aa: CASSLGSANYEQYF
cdr3_nt: TGTGCCAGCAGCTTAGGGTCAGCCAACTACGAGCAGTACTTC

v_call: TRBV5-1
clone_size: -
j_call: TRBJ1-2
d_call: TRBD1
cdr3_aa: CASSPGTGGGYTF
cdr3_nt: TGCGCCAGCAGCCCGGGGACAGGGGGAGGCTACACCTTC

v_call: TRBV5-1
clone_size: -
j_call: TRBJ2-2
d_call: -
cdr3_aa: CASSLWQGGTGELFF
cdr3_nt: TGCGCCAGCAGCTTGTGGCAGGGCGGCACCGGGGAGCTGTTTTTT

v_call: TRBV28
clone_size: -
j_call: TRBJ1-6
d_call: -
cdr3_aa: CASTPWVGNSPLHF
cdr3_nt: TGTGCCAGCACCCCCTGGGTGGGTAATTCACCCCTCCACTTT

v_call: TRBV6-6
clone_size: -
j_call: TRBJ1-5
d_call: TRBD1
cdr3_aa: CASSYLDRAPQHF
cdr3_nt: TGTGCCAGCAGTTACCTCGACAGGGCGCCCCAGCATTTT

v_call: TRBV7-2
clone_size: -
j_call: TRBJ2-3
d_call: -
cdr3_aa: CASSLARLRITDTQYF
cdr3_nt: TGTGCCAGCAGCTTAGCCCGTCTAAGGATCACAGATACGCAGTATTTT

v_call: TRBV27
clone_size: once
j_call: TRBJ2-3
d_call: -
cdr3_aa: CASSRTGRGGTDTQYF
cdr3_nt: TGTGCCAGCAGTCGGACCGGACGGGGAGGCACAGATACGCAGTATTTT

v_call: TRBV7-9
clone_size: -
j_call: TRBJ2-7
d_call: -
cdr3_aa: CASSYLGAGDEQYF
cdr3_nt: TGTGCCAGCAGCTACTTGGGGGCGGGAGACGAGCAGTACTTC

v_call: TRBV19
clone_size: -
j_call: TRBJ1-3
d_call: -
cdr3_aa: CASRSAGPLSGNTIYF
cdr3_nt: TGTGCCAGTAGATCCGCCGGGCCGCTTTCTGGAAACACCATATATTTT

v_call: TRBV25-1
clone_size: -
j_call: TRBJ1-5
d_call: TRBD1
cdr3_aa: CASREAGTGNQPQHF
cdr3_nt: TGTGCCAGCAGGGAAGCCGGGACAGGGAATCAGCCCCAGCATTTT

v_call: TRBV28
clone_size: -
j_call: TRBJ1-5
d_call: -
cdr3_aa: CASVTPTGGTYQPQHF
cdr3_nt: TGTGCCAGCGTGACCCCGACAGGAGGGACCTATCAGCCCCAGCATTTT